This T cell receptor beta chain was recovered during a study of early T cells in non-severe SARS-CoV-2 infection. There are many counts of this clonotype. Separate cDNA molecules each had unique molecular identifiers attached to them. TCRdb re-called the 5' RACE reads with MiXCR, one entry per CDR3 protein. The table lists fewer than 30,000 distinct CDR3 sequences, 5% to 6.5% of them singletons. CDR3 size: 15 residues. Trimming pared 0 bases from V and 0 bases from J, leaving 9 bases between. Germline V CDR1 and CDR2: SGHRS, YFSETQ. The sequence derives from an adult who was a healthcare worker with PCR-confirmed SARS-CoV-2 infection or an uninfected control (not recorded which). The sample here was whole blood, taken at baseline. V and J are TRBV5-1 and TRBJ1-2; D unclear. As DNA, the CDR3 is TGCGCCAGCAGCTTGGCCGATGGGTCTAACTATGGCTACACCTTC. Translated: CASSLADGSNYGYTF.